This T cell receptor beta chain emerged from a study of CD8+ T cells in alopecia areata (dated by TCRdb to the late 2010s). Study-level background: Skin from C3H/HeJ donors aged about 6-12 months with spontaneous alopecia was grafted onto female C3H/HeJ recipients aged 7-10 weeks. The RNA source kit depended on sample type: the PAXgene miRNA kit for fixed scalp, the miRNeasy kit for PBMCs, and the RNeasy kit for mouse skin. To study T cell clonal expansion in alopecia areata, the researchers applied high-throughput TCRbeta sequencing to both the C3H/HeJ mouse model and human patients. Clonality in the scalp was compared among normal scalp (n=4), patchy alopecia areata scalp (n=8), and alopecia totalis/universalis scalp (n=8). immunoSEQ multiplex PCR using 35 Vbeta forward primers and 13 Jbeta reverse primers was used to amplify TCRbeta CDR3 regions. Human TCRbeta sequencing covered scalp tissue and sorted CD4+ and CD8+ peripheral blood T cells from patchy and totalis/universalis alopecia areata patients and healthy controls. The study at large found these results: Higher clonality and more expanded CD8+ clones were observed in lesional scalp than in normal scalp, particularly in alopecia totalis/universalis, a finding suggestive of antigenic drive. Shared TCR sequences between patients were less evident than in mice, which may be partly attributable to HLA diversity in the patient population. Scalp TCR repertoire analysis is complicated because resident alphabeta T cells in normal human skin are also sequenced, whereas mouse skin is dominated by gammadelta T cells.

This clone was counted many times. No antigen is known for it. This receptor came from a mouse, so its gene names and germline sequences are mouse ones too. The CDR3 end falls 4 residues outside the read, so it is completed with the germline J gene. The sample holds other DNA sequences that translate to the same CDR3. The CDR3 covers 15 residues, taking in both the cysteine and the phenylalanine. The DNA covers only part of the CDR3, 33 bases in frame from base 1. According to the germline V gene (reference sequence), CDR1 reads NNHNN and CDR2 reads SYGAGS. Pooled mouse cutaneous lymph node cells were stained for CD4, CD8alpha, NKG2D, NKG2ACE and other markers, then sorted on a BD Influx. To prepare the library, the immunoSEQ multiplex PCR assay was applied. For TCR sequencing, RNA was extracted from every sample and reverse transcribed into cDNA to serve as template. SuperScript III was used to make first-strand cDNA, primed with a 2:1 mix of oligo-dT and random hexamers. Amplification bias was assessed with a synthetic immune receptor repertoire, and residual bias was removed computationally. Libraries were sequenced on Illumina HiSeq with 60 bp reads covering the CDR3, read from J toward V. Concerning the study's data processing: Raw reads were preprocessed for error removal, and CDR3 was defined according to IMGT conventions as running from the conserved cysteine to phenylalanine. Clonality was computed as 1 minus the Shannon entropy, with the entropy normalized by log2 of the number of productive unique TCRs. Whether each scalp clone was CD4 or CD8 was inferred by checking scalp TCRbeta sequences against the CD4 and CD8 repertoires from sorted blood. Drawn from immuneACCESS, this table holds only the in-frame rearrangements with V and J called that TCRdb kept. Clones are partly lost; checked studies trace under half to an unresolved V gene and leave the rest unexplained. V and J calls and clone size are copied from that table; D and trimming were computed from the DNA. For this sample, under 9,000 clones are listed, none of them singletons. Around 20% of the sample rests with the top ten.

The sample comprised CD8+ T cells sorted from a lymph node. Rearrangement joined TRBV13-2 to TRBJ2-5, with 9 middle bases fitting TRBD2. This receptor was obtained from a C3H/HeJ mouse with alopecia areata. Regarding MHC type, mice of this strain are H2-k. The CDR3 region: CASGDLGGRPDTQYF. The CDR3 bases that were read are TGTGCCAGCGGTGATTTGGGGGGGCGCCCAGAC.